The 16 T cell receptor beta chains below come from one sample, sequenced in a study of shared clonotypes between healthy human individuals. Clones were read by immunoSEQ multiplex PCR, and TCRdb kept only the in-frame ones, dropping some. This table has about half a million clones, 70% to 80% appearing once. The sequenced sample was PBMCs. The receptors shown here come from a woman in her thirties or forties in good health. Some clones in this sample may be carry-over from other donors' samples.

This clone was detected only a few times. The gene calls are TRBV5-1 and TRBJ1-2; 10 bases map to TRBD1. Unmatched junction bases numbered 8, after V lost 4 bases and J lost 8 bases. Germline loops: CDR1 SGHRS, CDR2 YFSETQ. There are 14 residues in the CDR3. This CDR3 is CASSRGTGEDGYTF. The DNA of the CDR3 is TGCGCCAGCAGCAGGGGGACAGGGGAGGACGGCTACACCTTC.

The V and J genes are TRBV7-3 and TRBJ2-2; no firm D call. This CDR3 has 13 residues. Germline V lookup: CDR1 SGHTA, CDR2 FQGTGA. Trimming took off 5 bases at V and 6 bases at J, with 10 bases between the two ends. The CDR3 here is CASSLHTSGELFF. Written as DNA, the CDR3 is TGTGCCAGCAGCCTCCATACGTCCGGGGAGCTGTTTTTT.

The rearrangement links TRBV6-5 to TRBJ2-2, with D tentatively TRBD1 (6 bases). V was cut by 1 base and J by 0 bases, with 9 bases left in between. The V gene's germline CDR1 is MNHEY and CDR2 SVGAGI. The CDR3 length is 16 residues. The CDR3: CASSYFGQPNTGELFF. The CDR3 DNA reads TGTGCCAGCAGTTACTTCGGACAGCCGAACACCGGGGAGCTGTTTTTT.

This chain uses TRBV28 with TRBJ2-7, with a weak D call TRBD2 (6 bases). The germline V gene has CDR1 MDHEN and CDR2 SYDVKM. This CDR3 contains 15 residues. Trimming left V 7 bases short and J 2 bases short, with 18 bases between. CDR3 in DNA: TGTGCCAGCACACTCGCGGCCACGGGGGCCTACGAGCAGTACTTC. It encodes CASTLAATGAYEQYF.

The V and J genes are TRBV11-2 and TRBJ2-1; possibly TRBD2 for D (6 bases). The CDR3 extends over 17 amino acids. Germline CDR1 is SGHAT and CDR2 is FQNNGV. The V end lost 3 bases, the J end lost 12 bases, and 27 bases lay between the germline ends. CDR3 nucleotide sequence: TGTGCCAGCAGCTTGGGACGGGGTGGAGGGACCCCCTTTAGGCAGTTCTTC. Protein: CASSLGRGGGTPFRQFF.

CDR3 bases: TGTGCCAGCAGCTTAGTGTACAGGCCCTACGAGCAGTACTTC. Translation gives CASSLVYRPYEQYF. This chain uses TRBV7-9 with TRBJ2-7, with D possibly matching TRBD1 (5 bases). This CDR3 region has 14 residues. Trimming took 1 base from V and 2 from J, leaving 9 bases between them. The germline gives CDR1 SEHNR, CDR2 FQNEAQ (reference sequence).

V and J are TRBV7-3 and TRBJ2-3; 7 bases align to TRBD1. V was clipped by 4 bases and J by 0 bases; unmatched bases: 10. The CDR3 spans 17 residues. The germline gives CDR1 SGHTA, CDR2 FQGTGA. The CDR3 is CASSSAPGTASTDTQYF. CDR3 nucleotide sequence: TGTGCCAGCAGCTCAGCCCCCGGGACAGCTAGCACAGATACGCAGTATTTT.

A note on this clone: This sequence may be a read error, since a much larger clone differs from it by one base. The genes are TRBV27 and TRBJ1-3, with D uncertain. V gave up 7 bases and J gave up 0 bases, with 4 bases separating them. Per the germline V gene, CDR1 is MNHEY and CDR2 is SMNVEV (reference sequence). The CDR3 is 12 residues long. The CDR3 nucleotides are TGTGCCAGCACCCTCTCTGGAAACACCATATATTTT. Protein product: CASTLSGNTIYF.

This clone was counted a few times. V usage is TRBV11-2 and J usage is TRBJ1-1, with D hard to call. With 0 bases removed from V and 4 bases from J, the gap between germline ends came to 9 bases. CDR1 is SGHAT and CDR2 is FQNNGV in the germline V gene. The CDR3 consists of 14 residues. In DNA form, the CDR3 reads TGTGCCAGCAGCTTAGAAGTCCAGAGCACTGAAGCTTTCTTT. Protein product: CASSLEVQSTEAFF.

On this clone: This may come from a read error, since a much larger clone is one base off. The rearrangement uses TRBV5-1 and TRBJ2-6; D not resolved. The V gene's germline CDR1 is SGHRS and CDR2 YFSETQ. The CDR3 sequence is 15 residues long. The V end was cut by 2 bases, the J end by 0 bases, with 6 bases between. The CDR3 loop reads CASSFTASGANVLTF. The CDR3, as DNA: TGCGCCAGCAGCTTCACAGCCTCTGGGGCCAACGTCCTGACTTTC.

The chain uses TRBV5-1 and TRBJ2-3, with 14 positions matching TRBD2. The CDR3 runs to 17 residues. The junction had 9 bases not matched to a gene; V was cut back by 7 bases and J by 2 bases. Germline V gene data show CDR1 as SGHRS and CDR2 as YFSETQ. CDR3 DNA sequence: TGCGCCAGCCAAAGACGACTAGCGGGAGGGTTCACAGATACGCAGTATTTT. Translation gives CASQRRLAGGFTDTQYF.

The V call is TRBV10-3, the J call TRBJ2-6; D tentatively reads TRBD1 or TRBD2 (6 bases each). The CDR3 loop spans 15 amino acids. V was trimmed by 5 bases and J by 4 bases, leaving 12 bases between them. CDR1 ENHRY and CDR2 SYGVKD come from the germline V gene. CDR3 sequence: CAISPGAPGANVLTF. The CDR3 coding sequence is TGTGCCATCAGTCCGGGGGCACCCGGGGCCAACGTCCTGACTTTC.

The V and J genes are TRBV10-2 and TRBJ2-3; D is unclear. The CDR3 sequence is 13 residues long. V was cut by 7 bases and J by 5 bases, with 13 bases left in between. Germline CDR1 is WSHSY and CDR2 is SAAADI. CDR3 loop: CASTPELRDTQYF. DNA of the CDR3: TGCGCCAGCACCCCTGAGCTTAGAGATACGCAGTATTTT.

This CDR3 is CASSLAEPGLGYEQFF. The CDR3 DNA follows: TGTGCCAGCAGCTTAGCGGAACCGGGACTAGGCTATGAGCAGTTCTTC. The chain is built from TRBV7-8 and TRBJ2-1; the match to TRBD2 covers 8 bases. After removal of 0 bases from V and 8 bases from J, the junction contained 9 bases not matched to a gene. The CDR3 is 16 residues long. Germline V gene lookup returns CDR1 SGHVS and CDR2 FQNEAQ.

The table lists this clone with many counts. The J gene is TRBJ2-2, the V gene TRBV6-1, with a tentative D call TRBD2 (6 bases). The CDR3 has 15 amino acids. Trimming left V 7 bases short and J 6 bases short, with 18 bases between. Per the germline V gene, CDR1 is MNHNS and CDR2 is SASEGT. CDR3 loop: CASNSGEAPPGELFF. In DNA, the CDR3 is TGTGCCAGCAATTCCGGGGAGGCTCCCCCCGGGGAGCTGTTTTTT.

J is TRBJ1-2 and V is TRBV9; D call uncertain. The V gene lost 0 bases and the J gene lost 7 bases, with 10 bases spanning the gap. The CDR3 is made up of 13 amino acids. Germline V gene lookup returns CDR1 SGDLS and CDR2 YYNGEE. The CDR3 coding sequence is TGTGCCAGCAGCGTAGAGGGCAGAACTGGCTACACCTTC. It codes for CASSVEGRTGYTF.